The following is a T cell receptor (beta chain) sequence with its context. The antigen is undetermined. Reverse transcribing all isolated RNA meant expressed TCRB transcripts were sequenced. TCRdb's table, derived via immunoSEQ multiplex PCR, lists solely in-frame clones and lacks some. This sample has roughly 400,000 clones; approximately 15% occur once, and the top ten carry about 0.02%. Trimming shortened V by 2 bases and J by 3 bases, and 14 bases separated the two germline ends. The CDR3 totals 16 residues. CDR1 and CDR2 (germline): SGDLS, YYNGEE. The record originates from a study of beta chain features in type 1 diabetes. Whole-study context: The samples had about 100,000,000 sorted cells examined in all. Study conclusions and caveats: The similarity of naive, central memory and Treg TCRB repertoires appeared greater among patients than among healthy donors. There was a moderate but significant shortening of TCRB CDR3s in all four CD4+ subsets of Type 1 diabetes patients.

Based on CD45RO/CCR7/CD25/CD127/CD95/CD27, CD4+ regulatory, stem cell-like memory, naive and central memory cells were sorted. The chain joins TRBV9 to TRBJ2-2; D is ambiguous. The sequenced sample consisted of naive CD4+ T cells from blood. This receptor was obtained from a woman aged 18 to 35 in good health. The CDR3 nucleotides read TGTGCCAGCAGCGTCGGTGGTAGTGTGGACACCGGGGAGCTGTTTTTT. Translated, it gives CASSVGGSVDTGELFF. Variable domain in full (rest from reference TRBV9 and TRBJ2-2): DSGVTQTPKHLITATGQRVTLRCSPRSGDLSVYWYQQSLDQGLQFLIQYYNGEERAKGNILERFSAQQFPDLHSELNLSSLELGDSALYFCASSVGGSVDTGELFFGEGSRLTVL.